The subject of this entry is one TCR beta chain. Its antigen specificity is not known. Base qualities are not at hand, and no much larger clone is one base apart. Each donor gave one peripheral blood draw, averaging roughly 100 mL, which was collected into heparinised tubes. A BD FACSAria II and a panel including CD45RO, CCR7, CD25, CD127, CD95 and CD27 were used to sort naive, central memory, regulatory and stem cell-like memory CD4+ T cells. Every sorted population had a purity above 95%. Right away, PBMCs were isolated by Lymphoprep density gradient centrifugation and were stained directly, with no culture step. Samples were stained and sorted in pairs, with one healthy donor and one patient per experiment, so that batch effects were minimized. This specimen comes from a study of beta chain features in type 1 diabetes (dated by TCRdb to the late 2010s). General notes on the study: Patients and healthy donors did not differ in mean age, gender distribution, total cell number or subset yield. A total of 85 million to 110 million sorted cells were examined across all samples, and RNA yield correlated strongly with the number of cells per subset. In the study, TCRB repertoires of sorted circulating CD4+ T cell subsets from recently diagnosed type 1 diabetes patients were compared with those of matched healthy donors. Regulatory and stem cell-like memory subsets were obtained from only 8 patients and about 8 healthy donors, while naive and central memory subsets were obtained from all 28 donors. Findings and caveats that apply to the study as a whole: Naive, central memory and regulatory TCRB repertoires appeared more similar among patients than among healthy donors. At VDJ recombination sites, patients with type 1 diabetes made fewer insertions and deleted more nucleotides, a pattern implying thymic rearrangement abnormalities. Because cDNA was sequenced instead of genomic DNA, activated cells with high expression could be over-represented, although the groups did not differ in activation or CD3 levels. Only small numbers of individuals were included in the HLA sub-analyses, which left unresolved whether HLA type had any influence on TCRB rearrangement. PCR might favor shorter templates, but patient and control samples were amplified and corrected together, so any skew would affect both groups equally. Type 1 diabetes patients showed a moderate but significant shortening of TCRB CDR3 length in all four CD4+ subsets.

Trimming leaves V shorter by 2 bases and J shorter by 2 bases, with the junction holding 2 bases beyond the gene matches. The germline V gene encodes CDR1 SGHNT and CDR2 YYREEE (reference sequence). The CDR3, cysteine through phenylalanine, is 14 amino acids long. Only the CDR3 portion is preserved as DNA: 42 bases, with reading frame beginning at the first base. The High Capacity cDNA Reverse Transcription Kit was used to reverse transcribe all of the isolated RNA, meaning that expressed TCRB transcripts were what got sequenced. Deep immunoSEQ sequencing was performed on naive, central memory and regulatory T cell samples, with an average of roughly 3.3 million total reads per sample. After sorted cells were lysed in RLT buffer, RNA was extracted with DNase-treated RNeasy Micro or Mini kits, with the choice depending on cell number. Each cell subset was processed on its own to prevent cross-contamination, while patient and healthy donor samples were processed together. Using the immunoSEQ multiplex PCR, TCRB sequences were amplified from cDNA into 87-bp fragments spanning the CDR3 region. Sequencing of the amplicons was done on the Illumina HiSeq platform. The published analysis was carried out like this. Synthetic template baselines were used to correct PCR bias computationally, reads within Hamming distance 2 were collapsed, and singletons that could not be merged were discarded. Reads were aligned against IMGT so that V, D and J genes, CDR3 length and insertions or deletions at six rearrangement sites could be assigned. Within each subset, clonotype counts were normalized to sorted cell number, after which true diversity and Gini coefficients were computed with the tcR R package. The overlap coefficient, calculated on TCRB nucleotide sequences, was used to quantify repertoire sharing. Out-of-frame TCRB sequences from naive cells were analyzed to stand in for the pre-selection repertoire. Entries here come from immuneACCESS through TCRdb and include only in-frame sequences with V and J called. Some clones fail to appear in such tables; in the studies checked, an unresolved V gene covers under half of the shortfall, and the cause of the remainder is unknown. V and J calls and clone size are as listed in that table; D and trimming were resolved from the DNA. The sample table holds 600,000 to 700,000 clones, of which under 15% were seen once. The biggest ten clones account for more than 0.1% of the sample.

This sequence uses TRBV5-4 and TRBJ2-5, with 8 junctional bases fitting TRBD1. The sequenced material came from naive CD4+ T cells from blood. The sample's cell subset or site, from its label and the paper: true naive CD4+ T cells. The TCR was taken from a man aged 25-45 years with type 1 diabetes. The CDR3 loop reads CASSFQGAQETQYF. The DNA is as follows: TGTGCCAGCAGCTTCCAGGGGGCTCAAGAGACCCAGTACTTC.